This T cell receptor (beta chain) was retrieved from a study of shared clonotypes between healthy human individuals. About the research overall: With ages of 18 to 49, the donors were two women and three men.

Measured with immunoSEQ multiplex PCR; TCRdb has only the in-frame clones, and not every one. Seen here are fewer than 550,000 clones, about 75% observed once, and the top ten hold around 13%. As for this clone: Its antigen is undetermined.

Findings and caveats of the study: In this cohort, only blood was sampled, and tissue repertoires likely differ.

The specimen was PBMCs. This receptor was taken from a woman aged 40 to 50 in good health. Some clones in this sample may be carry-over from other donors' samples.

The CDR3 bases are TGTGCCAGCAATGCGGGAGCGGGTGAGCAGTTCTTC. Protein sequence: CASNAGAGEQFF. The rearrangement joins TRBV9 to TRBJ2-1, with TRBD2 identical over 7 bases. After removal of 6 bases from V and 9 bases from J, the junction contained 6 bases not matched to a gene. The CDR3 runs 12 residues. In germline, CDR1 is SGDLS, CDR2 YYNGEE.